The entry below gives a single TCR beta chain sequence along with its context. Germline V lookup: CDR1 GTSNPN, CDR2 SVGIG (reference sequence). The CDR3 runs 13 residues. Trimming removed 0 bases at V and 11 bases at J, with 14 bases between. These data belong to a study of T cells in Graves' hyperthyroidism and ophthalmopathy. TCR beta CDR3 sequences were amplified from RNA transcripts. A set of HTBI primers served as the primers for a first-round RT-PCR of the TCR CDR3. Each CDR3 protein is one row after TCRdb ran MiXCR on the multiplex PCR reads. The table includes under 300,000 distinct CDR3 sequences, roughly 22% detected once.

The J gene is TRBJ1-5, the V gene TRBV30; TRBD1 is a possible D gene (6 bases). Sequencing input: blood. This clonotype was sampled from a young man with Graves' ophthalmopathy. The CDR3 sequence: CAWSVPGGKAQHF. The CDR3 DNA reads TGTGCCTGGAGTGTACCTGGGGGCAAGGCCCAGCATTTT.